This T cell receptor (beta chain) emerged from a study of blood T cell repertoires in COVID-19. Study background: COVID-19 samples collected from the United States, Italy and Spain covered acute and convalescent phases. Sample material is recorded as cDNA or gDNA derived from T cells, B-cell-depleted T cells, or PBMCs.

Symptom resolution, clearance, or two negative PCRs marked the recovered donors of Cohort 3. Sequenced by immunoSEQ multiplex PCR; TCRdb stores in-frame clones only, minus some. The sample holds hundreds of thousands of clones, around 84% seen once. CDR3 length: 13 residues. Germline V gene sequence: CDR1 SGHTA, CDR2 FQGNSA. Trimming removed 4 bases from V and 3 bases from J, with 7 bases in between. The chain uses TRBV7-2 and TRBJ1-5; tentative D call: TRBD1 (5 bases). This receptor was obtained from a woman aged 45-59 years who had recovered from COVID-19. The sample was PBMCs or T cells enriched from blood (not recorded which). In DNA form, the CDR3 reads TGTGCCAGCAGCTGGGGGGTCAATCAGCCCCAGCATTTT. Translation gives CASSWGVNQPQHF.